A selection of T cell receptor beta chains follows, all from one sample in a study of shared clonotypes between healthy human individuals. The protocol was immunoSEQ multiplex PCR, while the TCRdb copy is restricted to in-frame clones and leaves out a portion. The sample holds hundreds of thousands of clones, around 92% seen once. Source material: naive CD8+ T cells sorted from blood. The receptors were sampled from a man aged 30 to 45 in good health. The CDR3 runs from the conserved cysteine through the conserved F or W. The order of the fields is V gene, J gene, CDR3 protein.

TRBV27,TRBJ2-3,CASSSRTRTDTQYF
TRBV10-2,TRBJ1-2,CASRATDTYGYTF
TRBV5-1,TRBJ2-7,CASSLGTSGSLQDEQYF
TRBV6-5,TRBJ2-2,CASHTFGTGELFF
TRBV19,TRBJ2-5,CASSIGSQETQYF
TRBV27,TRBJ2-1,CASTLLGPAYNEQFF
TRBV20-1,TRBJ2-1,CSASGNNEQFF
TRBV5-8,TRBJ2-1,CASSLVYGSSYNEQFF
TRBV6-6,TRBJ2-1,CASSYVLWHEQFF
TRBV7-9,TRBJ2-5,CASSLTLGRELWTQYF
TRBV5-5,TRBJ2-7,CASSEWLDRDYEQYF
TRBV25-1,TRBJ2-1,CASSPPPGQNNEQFF
TRBV18,TRBJ2-1,CASSPGVYNNEQFF
TRBV7-2,TRBJ2-7,CASSLVRLAGVSYEQYF
TRBV5-1,TRBJ2-3,CASSLDLAGVGDTQYF
TRBV27,TRBJ2-5,CASSFGQGILETQYF
TRBV14,TRBJ2-7,CASGRAWGEQYF
TRBV28,TRBJ2-7,CASSLPGNEQYF
TRBV28,TRBJ2-7,CASSPEGTGPHEQYF
TRBV5-4,TRBJ2-7,CASSHQGATYEQYF
TRBV4-1,TRBJ1-4,CASSLTAGEKLFF
TRBV2,TRBJ1-3,CASRWDGNTIYF
TRBV4-3,TRBJ1-2,CASSQDPDGGWGYGYTF
TRBV4-1,TRBJ2-7,CASSQGGQGTRLAGEQYF
TRBV10-1,TRBJ2-7,CASSDWTGTSDEQYF
TRBV6-1,TRBJ1-3,CASRGGNTIYF
TRBV28,TRBJ1-5,CASSSSQGSWDQPQHF
TRBV29-1,TRBJ2-1,CSVEGVRGMRGSYNEQFF
TRBV5-5,TRBJ2-5,CASSLPPGTSGMKETQYF
TRBV27,TRBJ2-2,CASSLSAGRRTGELFF
TRBV10-3,TRBJ2-7,CAISAGGLAGANF
TRBV29-1,TRBJ2-2,CSLTDSNTGELFF
TRBV6-5,TRBJ1-5,CASSYTGWGNQPQHF
TRBV9,TRBJ2-7,CASSVAGGNDEQYF
TRBV4-3,TRBJ2-3,CASSQDRAGGPRDTQYF
TRBV13,TRBJ1-2,CASSLLAASNYGYTF
TRBV7-9,TRBJ2-5,CASSLISEGTETQYF
TRBV15,TRBJ2-1,CATSRAGSAYNEQFF
TRBV29-1,TRBJ2-4,CSVRIPGLNIQYF
TRBV27,TRBJ2-7,CASSPITLRESSYEQYF
TRBV14,TRBJ1-2,CASSQPGELFYGYTF
TRBV6-6,TRBJ2-7,CASGVKQQYF
TRBV7-8,TRBJ2-3,CASSPSAGGREGQYF
TRBV9,TRBJ2-1,CASSVESAHYNEQFF
TRBV5-8,TRBJ2-1,CASNDEREGYYNEQFF
TRBV7-9,TRBJ2-3,CASSPPQGREADTQYF
TRBV6-6,TRBJ2-3,CASSSPLREGADTQYF